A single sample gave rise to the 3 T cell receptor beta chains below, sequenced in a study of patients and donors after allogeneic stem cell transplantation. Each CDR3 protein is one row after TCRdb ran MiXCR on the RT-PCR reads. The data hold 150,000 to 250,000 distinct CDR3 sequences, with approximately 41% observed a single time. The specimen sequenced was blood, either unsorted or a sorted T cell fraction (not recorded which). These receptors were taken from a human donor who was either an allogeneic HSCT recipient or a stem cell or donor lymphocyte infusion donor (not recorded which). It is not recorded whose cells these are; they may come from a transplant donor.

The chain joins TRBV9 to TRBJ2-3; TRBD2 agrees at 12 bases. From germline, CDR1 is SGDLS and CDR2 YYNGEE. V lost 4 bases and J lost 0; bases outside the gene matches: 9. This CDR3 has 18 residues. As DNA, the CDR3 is TGTGCCAGCAGCTGGGGGACTAGCGGGTTGACTAGCACAGATACGCAGTATTTT. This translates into CASSWGTSGLTSTDTQYF.

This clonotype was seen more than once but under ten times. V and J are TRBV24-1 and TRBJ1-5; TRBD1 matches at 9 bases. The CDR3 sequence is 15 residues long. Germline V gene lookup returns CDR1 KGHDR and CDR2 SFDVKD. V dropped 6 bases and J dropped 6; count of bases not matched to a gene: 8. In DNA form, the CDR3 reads TGTGCCACCAGTATCGGACAGGGGCGAGGTCAGCCCCAGCATTTT. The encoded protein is CATSIGQGRGQPQHF.

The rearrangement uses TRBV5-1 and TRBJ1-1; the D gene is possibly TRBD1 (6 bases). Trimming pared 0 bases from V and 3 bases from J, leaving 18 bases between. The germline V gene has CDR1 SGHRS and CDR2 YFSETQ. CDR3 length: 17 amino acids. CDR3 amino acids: CASSLAPYRAGDTEAFF. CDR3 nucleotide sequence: TGCGCCAGCAGCTTGGCACCCTACAGGGCAGGGGACACTGAAGCTTTCTTT.